These T cell receptor beta chains were read from a single sample in a study of PD-1 blockade in classical Hodgkin lymphoma. The method was immunoSEQ multiplex PCR; TCRdb's version includes in-frame clones alone and lacks a portion of them. The table includes nearly 25,000 clones, 60% to 80% detected once. The source material was peripheral blood mononuclear cells (PBMCs), sampled at baseline. These receptors were taken from a human donor with classical Hodgkin lymphoma. The CDR3 runs from the conserved cysteine through the conserved F or W. The order of the fields is D gene, V gene, CDR3 protein. D genes are given only for firm matches.

D gene: .; V gene: TRBV5-1; CDR3 protein: CASSLVGGLETQYF
D gene: .; V gene: TRBV14; CDR3 protein: CASSQLTTQYF
D gene: .; V gene: TRBV15; CDR3 protein: CATSGHLGSKYNEQFF
D gene: .; V gene: TRBV19; CDR3 protein: CASSTDNHYGYTF
D gene: .; V gene: TRBV7-6; CDR3 protein: CASSLGRGLVAQYF
D gene: TRBD2; V gene: TRBV7-2; CDR3 protein: CASSLGARGGRAGELFF
D gene: .; V gene: TRBV6-5; CDR3 protein: CASSYRGRSSSYEQYF
D gene: TRBD1; V gene: TRBV5-1; CDR3 protein: CASSLVAGGEYGYTF
D gene: TRBD1; V gene: TRBV4-3; CDR3 protein: CASSQDRRGGGYGYTF
D gene: .; V gene: TRBV6-5; CDR3 protein: CASSVRGWTDTQYF
D gene: TRBD2; V gene: TRBV4-3; CDR3 protein: CASSQELAGGSYEQYF
D gene: .; V gene: TRBV5-8; CDR3 protein: CASPGSIRGSYGYTF
D gene: .; V gene: TRBV7-2; CDR3 protein: CASSLNRGNTEAFF
D gene: TRBD2; V gene: TRBV10-3; CDR3 protein: CAISERGGPTDTQYF
D gene: .; V gene: TRBV20-1; CDR3 protein: CSAGMGETQYF
D gene: TRBD2; V gene: TRBV15; CDR3 protein: CATADVSGQFGETQYF
D gene: .; V gene: TRBV27; CDR3 protein: CASSLYWGRVSPLHF
D gene: .; V gene: TRBV7-3; CDR3 protein: CASSARFNSPLHF
D gene: .; V gene: TRBV6-1; CDR3 protein: CASSWGYTEAFF
D gene: .; V gene: TRBV6-5; CDR3 protein: CASSYERNYGYTF
D gene: TRBD1; V gene: TRBV2; CDR3 protein: CASLRQGHGYTF
D gene: .; V gene: TRBV19; CDR3 protein: CASSISAGSLQETQYF
D gene: .; V gene: TRBV7-6; CDR3 protein: CASSLVAGTDTQYF
D gene: .; V gene: TRBV27; CDR3 protein: CASSLFHPRERVGNEQFF
D gene: .; V gene: TRBV28; CDR3 protein: CASSPDTGRPNYGYTF
D gene: .; V gene: TRBV7-2; CDR3 protein: CASSPDRWGETQYF
D gene: .; V gene: TRBV11-3; CDR3 protein: CASSFPRTGQTNEKLFF
D gene: TRBD1; V gene: TRBV6-5; CDR3 protein: CASSLRGTGYTF
D gene: .; V gene: TRBV27; CDR3 protein: CASSFDGEPTDTQYF
D gene: .; V gene: TRBV5-6; CDR3 protein: CASSRYGGASGELFF
D gene: TRBD1; V gene: TRBV6-1; CDR3 protein: CASSDWDSFNYGYTF
D gene: .; V gene: TRBV27; CDR3 protein: CASSLNGAGVHGYTF
D gene: .; V gene: TRBV7-2; CDR3 protein: CASFGYPNTGELFF
D gene: .; V gene: TRBV15; CDR3 protein: CATSRATLGGNEQFF
D gene: .; V gene: TRBV30; CDR3 protein: CAWSVRGLTQETQYF
D gene: .; V gene: TRBV29-1; CDR3 protein: CSVAGFTYEQYF
D gene: TRBD1; V gene: TRBV23-1; CDR3 protein: CASSQWGQGPYEQYF
D gene: .; V gene: TRBV7-2; CDR3 protein: CASSFTAKNTEAFF
D gene: .; V gene: TRBV7-8; CDR3 protein: CASSLGVTGKTQYF
D gene: .; V gene: TRBV27; CDR3 protein: CASSFRGGNSPLHF